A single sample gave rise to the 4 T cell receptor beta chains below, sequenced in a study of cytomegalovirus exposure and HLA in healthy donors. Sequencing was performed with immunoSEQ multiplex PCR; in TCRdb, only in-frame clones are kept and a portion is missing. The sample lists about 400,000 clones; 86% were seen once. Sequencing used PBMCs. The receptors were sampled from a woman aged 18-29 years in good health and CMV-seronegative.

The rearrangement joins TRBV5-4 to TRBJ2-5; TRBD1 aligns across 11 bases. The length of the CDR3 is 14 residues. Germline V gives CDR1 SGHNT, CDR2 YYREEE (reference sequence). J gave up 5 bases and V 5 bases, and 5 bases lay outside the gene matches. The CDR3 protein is CASSPRTGGETQYF. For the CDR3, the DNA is TGTGCCAGCAGTCCCAGGACAGGGGGCGAGACCCAGTACTTC.

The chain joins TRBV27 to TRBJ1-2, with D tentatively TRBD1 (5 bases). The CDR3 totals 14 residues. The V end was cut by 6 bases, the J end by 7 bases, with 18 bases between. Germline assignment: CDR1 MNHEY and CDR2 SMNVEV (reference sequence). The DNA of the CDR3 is TGTGCCAGCAGCCCCCGGACACCCTGGGGTGGCTACACCTTC. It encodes CASSPRTPWGGYTF.

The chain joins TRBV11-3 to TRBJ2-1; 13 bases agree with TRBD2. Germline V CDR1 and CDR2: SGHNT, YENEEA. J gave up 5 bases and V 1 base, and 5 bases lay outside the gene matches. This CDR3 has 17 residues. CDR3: CASSLGTSGGLNNEQFF. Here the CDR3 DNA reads TGTGCCAGCAGCTTAGGGACTAGCGGGGGTCTCAACAATGAGCAGTTCTTC.

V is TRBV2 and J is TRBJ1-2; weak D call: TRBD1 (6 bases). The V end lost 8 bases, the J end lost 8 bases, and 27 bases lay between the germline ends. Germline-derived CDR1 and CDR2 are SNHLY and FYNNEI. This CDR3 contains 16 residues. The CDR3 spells CASLPPTLGGRGGYTF. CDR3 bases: TGTGCCAGCCTACCCCCGACGCTGGGGGGGCGTGGCGGCTACACCTTC.